The source of this T cell receptor beta chain is a study of T cells in Graves' hyperthyroidism and ophthalmopathy. A few counts support this clonotype. Deletions cut 5 bases from V and 0 bases from J, with 22 bases between. Germline-derived CDR1 and CDR2 are MNHEY and SVGEGT. There are 19 residues in the CDR3. The investigators amplified TCR beta CDR3 regions from RNA transcripts. The HTBI primer set served for first-round RT-PCR of the TCR CDR3. TCRdb re-derived calls from the multiplex PCR reads in MiXCR, one entry per CDR3 protein. The data hold about half a million distinct CDR3 sequences, with approximately 25% observed a single time.

The specimen sequenced was blood. The rearrangement uses TRBV6-2 or TRBV6-3 and TRBJ2-2, with D possibly TRBD1 on 6 matching bases. The receptor's source is a woman in her 30s with Graves' ophthalmopathy. The CDR3 bases are TGTGCCAGCAGTCCTCCGTTGGACAGTCCTTTCGCGAACACCGGGGAGCTGTTTTTT. This sequence encodes CASSPPLDSPFANTGELFF.